This TCR beta chain was identified during a study of blood T cell repertoires in COVID-19. Background on the study: Donors in the United States, Italy and Spain gave samples during acute or convalescent COVID-19. The cDNA or gDNA used as material had been derived from T cells, B-cell-depleted T cells, or PBMCs.

The junction had 9 bases not matched to a gene; V was cut back by 4 bases and J by 1 base. Germline V lookup: CDR1 MDHEN, CDR2 SYDVKM. CDR3 length: 16 amino acids. Per the authors' pipeline: Counts of nucleated cells, estimated from reference gene primer amplification, were obtained. Some clones are missing from TCRdb's copy, which holds only in-frame ones; the method was immunoSEQ multiplex PCR. V and J calls and clone size follow that table, whereas D and trimming were derived from the DNA. Of about 160,000 clones in the sample, about 93% were seen once. Sequences were obtained from peripheral blood. V usage is TRBV28 and J usage is TRBJ1-1, with TRBD1 matching 7 bases. The TCR was taken from a woman aged 50 to 65 with acute or convalescent COVID-19. The CDR3 DNA sequence: TGTGCCAGCAGTTGGGACCGAAGGACAGGGAACACTGAAGCTTTCTTT. It encodes CASSWDRRTGNTEAFF.